This TCR beta chain was retrieved from a study of cytomegalovirus exposure and HLA in healthy donors. PCR involved 60 Vbeta and 13 Jbeta primers. Here immunoSEQ multiplex PCR was the method, and the copy in TCRdb shows in-frame clones only, minus some. The table has some 150,000 clones, 76% seen once; the top ten hold less than 1%. Of note for this clone: Its antigen is unidentified.

Study-level findings and limits: Near-uniform donor sequencing depth was presumed by presence/absence analyses. Highly shared sequence variants in one cluster were likely a sequencing artifact. Earlier analysis yielded a pattern in which most TCR beta V segments were productive about 90% or about 30% of the time. In a later analysis, specific HLA alleles were associated with more than 15,000 TCR beta sequences at a 0.05 false discovery rate.

The length of the CDR3 is 13 residues. V gave up 7 bases and J gave up 12 bases, with 21 bases separating them. CDR1 MNHEY and CDR2 SVGAGI come from the germline V gene. The rearrangement uses TRBV6-5 and TRBJ1-2; TRBD1 might be the D (6 bases). The receptor was isolated from a female donor in good health and CMV-seronegative. The material sequenced was PBMCs. The DNA for the CDR3 is TGTGCCAGCAAGTCTGTATCAACAGGGAGACACACCTTC. This encodes CASKSVSTGRHTF.